Listed here are 13 T cell receptor beta chains from one sample, sequenced in a study of CD8 T cells in ankylosing spondylitis. The study, taken as a whole, reports: A TCR beta motif of about eight highly homologous variants seemed to mark ankylosing spondylitis blood.

TCRdb called the 5' RACE reads again in MiXCR, with one record for every CDR3 protein. The sample gives fewer than 400,000 distinct CDR3 sequences, around 24% of which show up once; less than 20% is in the top ten. Antigens of these TCRs are unknown. The sequencing input was blood, either unsorted or a sorted T cell fraction (not recorded which). The source of these receptors is a male donor with ankylosing spondylitis.

The chain uses TRBV10-3 and TRBJ2-1; tentative D call: TRBD2 (5 bases). This CDR3 has 14 amino acids. Germline lookup yields CDR1 ENHRY and CDR2 SYGVKD. The V and J ends lost 0 bases and 7 bases respectively, with 10 bases between them. The CDR3 DNA follows: TGTGCCATCAGTGAGTCGTCGGGGTGGAATGAGCAGTTCTTC. The encoded protein is CAISESSGWNEQFF.

The chain combines TRBV7-2 with TRBJ2-3; 7 positions match TRBD2. The CDR3 is 12 amino acids. J was trimmed by 8 bases and V by 5 bases; bases with no gene match: 4. Germline V gives CDR1 SGHTA, CDR2 FQGNSA. CDR3 amino acids: CASSAPGGTQYF. In DNA form, the CDR3 reads TGTGCCAGCAGCGCACCGGGGGGTACGCAGTATTTT.

This clonotype was recorded a few times. The chain employs TRBV19 and TRBJ2-7; TRBD1 matches 8 bases. V shed 1 base, J shed 0 bases, and the junction held 2 bases outside the gene matches. The CDR3 is 15 amino acids. Germline values: CDR1 LNHDA, CDR2 SQIVND (reference sequence). The CDR3 spells CASSIGGQVSYEQYF. The CDR3 nucleotides are TGTGCCAGTAGTATAGGGGGACAGGTCTCCTACGAGCAGTACTTC.

V and J are TRBV6-1 and TRBJ1-6; D not certain. The V and J ends lost 8 bases and 4 bases respectively, with 15 bases between them. This CDR3 has 15 residues. Germline V gene data show CDR1 as MNHNS and CDR2 as SASEGT. The CDR3 coding sequence is TGTGCCAGCCATTCCCTGGGTGGATATAATTCACCCCTCCACTTT. Encoded protein: CASHSLGGYNSPLHF.

V and J are TRBV5-1 and TRBJ2-1; 10 nucleotides line up with TRBD2. Per germline, CDR1 SGHRS and CDR2 YFSETQ. The CDR3 consists of 15 residues. V shed 4 bases and J 4 bases; nucleotides not matched to a gene: 5. CDR3 sequence: CASSQGLALYNEQFF. The CDR3 DNA follows: TGCGCCAGCAGCCAGGGACTAGCGCTATACAATGAGCAGTTCTTC.

The chain is built from TRBV12-3 or TRBV12-4 and TRBJ2-1; weak D call: TRBD1 (5 bases). The CDR3 contains 16 residues. V was pared by 5 bases and J by 0 bases, with 14 bases between. The CDR3 reads CASSTLGAYSYNEQFF. The CDR3 DNA reads TGTGCCAGCAGTACCCTTGGGGCTTACTCCTACAATGAGCAGTTCTTC.

The chain joins TRBV20-1 to TRBJ2-7, with D perhaps matching TRBD1 (7 bases). This CDR3 comprises 15 residues. The germline V and J ends were trimmed by 2 bases and 1 base, with 15 bases remaining between them. The germline CDR1 and CDR2 sequences are DFQATT and SNEGSKA (reference sequence). CDR3 residues: CSARPGQGGSYEQYF. The CDR3 DNA is TGCAGTGCTAGACCCGGGCAGGGGGGATCCTACGAGCAGTACTTC.

The chain uses TRBV5-1 and TRBJ1-6; no firm D call. Germline V CDR1 and CDR2: SGHRS, YFSETQ. Trimming took off 0 bases at V and 7 bases at J, with 8 bases between the two ends. The CDR3 extends over 14 amino acids. The DNA for the CDR3 is TGCGCCAGCAGCTTGGTTGGGGAAAATTCACCCCTCCACTTT. Residues: CASSLVGENSPLHF.

This clonotype was seen a few times. The rearrangement links TRBV12-3 or TRBV12-4 to TRBJ2-1; TRBD2 matches 15 bases. The J segment lost 8 bases and the V segment lost 6 bases, leaving 14 bases of the junction unmatched. The CDR3 contains 18 residues. The CDR3: CASRPSGTSGRPRDEQFF. CDR3 nucleotides: TGTGCCAGCAGGCCTTCCGGGACTAGCGGGAGGCCAAGGGATGAGCAGTTCTTC.

The table lists this clonotype with many counts. The rearrangement joins TRBV29-1 to TRBJ2-1; TRBD1 matches 7 bases. CDR3 length: 12 amino acids. Per germline, CDR1 SQVTM and CDR2 ANQGSEA. After removal of 5 bases from V and 8 bases from J, the junction contained 6 bases not matched to a gene. The CDR3, as DNA: TGCAGCGTTAGACAGGGTCAGGATGAGCAGTTCTTC. Translation: CSVRQGQDEQFF.

The V gene is TRBV5-1, the J gene TRBJ2-7; D gene uncertain. The V gene lost 0 bases and the J gene lost 6 bases, with 7 bases spanning the gap. There are 12 residues in the CDR3. CDR1 is SGHRS and CDR2 is YFSETQ in the germline V gene. CDR3 sequence: CASSLGELEQYF. In DNA form, the CDR3 reads TGCGCCAGCAGCTTGGGGGAACTCGAGCAGTACTTC.

V usage is TRBV25-1 and J usage is TRBJ1-4, with 10 bases identical to TRBD1. CDR1 and CDR2 from the germline V gene are MGHDK and SYGVNS. This CDR3 has 13 amino acids. Trimming at V came to 6 bases and at J to 10 bases, leaving 5 bases not matched to a gene. CDR3 protein: CASRDRGTRKLFF. DNA of the CDR3: TGTGCCAGCAGGGACAGGGGGACGAGAAAACTGTTTTTT.

The CDR3 sequence is CASSQVGGRGRANEKLFF. CDR3 DNA: TGTGCCAGCAGCCAAGTCGGTGGCAGGGGGCGAGCTAATGAAAAACTGTTTTTT. V and J are TRBV3-1 and TRBJ1-4; TRBD1 matches at 8 bases. V was clipped by 1 base and J by 3 bases; unmatched bases: 10. Germline CDR1 LGHDT, CDR2 YNNKEL (reference sequence). The CDR3 is 18 amino acids.